The source of this T cell receptor beta chain is a study of breast tumors, draining lymph nodes, adjacent tissues (dated by TCRdb to about 2016). Regarding the research as a whole: The study compared TCR beta repertoires across tumor, adjacent nontumor tissue and axillary lymph nodes from breast cancer patients. In human breast cancer, the study set out to assess how tumor, surrounding tissue and draining lymph node repertoires relate to one another and whether T cells might be exchanged between them. Findings and caveats that apply to the study as a whole: Tumor and nontumor tissue repertoires were found to be significantly more similar in luminal-like than in basal-like breast cancer. Tumor T-cell repertoires showed less diversity than lymph node repertoires and more diversity than nontumor tissue repertoires, and tumor T-cell repertoires showed preferential V and J gene usage. The data were considered consistent with most tumor T cells being derived from the lymph node and subsequently expanding within tumor tissue. The conclusion that tumor T cells originate in lymph nodes was framed as consistent with a hypothesis rather than directly demonstrated.

The germline V gene specifies ENHRY as CDR1 and SYGVKD as CDR2. The CDR3 goes from the cysteine to the phenylalanine over 14 residues. The entry retains the CDR3 DNA only, 42 bases that are in frame from base 1. The data were produced on an Illumina HiSeq 2000. TCR beta chain libraries were generated by multiplex PCR amplification. The amplified TCR beta chain products were analyzed by high-throughput sequencing. TCRdb reworked the public reads: Q25 trimming with fastp, MiXCR clone assembly, productive beta chains retained. Rows are combined by CDR3 protein, so each entry shows the most common genes and DNA. Here the sample has approximately 90,000 distinct CDR3 sequences; roughly 30% occur a single time. More than 7% of the sample is held by the ten biggest clonotypes. Lymph node samples were obtained from the axillary draining lymph nodes of breast cancer patients. Remarks on this clonotype: Its target antigen remains unknown. Sequence at one end of the junction differs from germline and may be a read error.

The chain uses TRBV10-3 and TRBJ2-7; the D gene lacks a confident call. The clonotype originates from a female donor with breast cancer. Some clones in this sample may be carry-over from other donors' samples. The sample consisted of axillary lymph node tissue. The nucleotide sequence is given as TGTGCCATCAGTGAGTCCGGCGCTTCCTACGAGCGGTACTTC. Protein translation: CAISESGASYERYF.